This T cell receptor (beta chain) was observed in a study of blood T cell repertoires in COVID-19. Study details: Specimens from acute and convalescent COVID-19 originated in the United States, Italy and Spain. PBMCs, B-cell-depleted T cells, or T cells provided the cDNA or gDNA that made up the material.

V was pared by 6 bases and J by 1 base, with 9 bases between. The length of the CDR3 is 13 residues. Authors' methods: Amplification of reference gene primers was used by the study to estimate nucleated cell counts. Sequencing was performed with immunoSEQ multiplex PCR; in TCRdb, only in-frame clones are kept and a portion is missing. D and trimming come from the DNA, and the V and J calls and clone size come from that table. The data show roughly 290,000 clones, with approximately 90% seen just once and more than 0.75% held by the top ten. The J gene is TRBJ1-1, the V gene TRBV12-3 or TRBV12-4, with no clear D. The specimen sequenced was peripheral blood. This clonotype originated in a young man with acute or convalescent COVID-19. The chain's CDR3 is CASRRVRNTEAFF. In nucleotides, the CDR3 is TGTGCCAGCAGGCGGGTAAGGAACACTGAAGCTTTCTTT.